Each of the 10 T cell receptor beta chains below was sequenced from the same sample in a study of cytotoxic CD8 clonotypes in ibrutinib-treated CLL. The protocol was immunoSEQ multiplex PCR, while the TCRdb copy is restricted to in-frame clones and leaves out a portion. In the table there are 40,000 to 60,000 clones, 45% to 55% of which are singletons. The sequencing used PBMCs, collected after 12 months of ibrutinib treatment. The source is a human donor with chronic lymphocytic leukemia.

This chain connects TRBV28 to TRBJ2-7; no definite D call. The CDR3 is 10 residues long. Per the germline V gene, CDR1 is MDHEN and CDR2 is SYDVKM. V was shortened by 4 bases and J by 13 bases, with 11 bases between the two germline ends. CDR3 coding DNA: TGTGCCAGCAGTTACAGAACCCTTTACTTC. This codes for CASSYRTLYF. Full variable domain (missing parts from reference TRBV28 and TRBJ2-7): DVKVTQSSRYLVKRTGEKVFLECVQDMDHENMFWYRQDPGLGLRLIYFSYDVKMKEKGDIPEGYSVSREKKERFSLILESASTNQTSMYLCASSYRTLYFGPGTRLTVT.

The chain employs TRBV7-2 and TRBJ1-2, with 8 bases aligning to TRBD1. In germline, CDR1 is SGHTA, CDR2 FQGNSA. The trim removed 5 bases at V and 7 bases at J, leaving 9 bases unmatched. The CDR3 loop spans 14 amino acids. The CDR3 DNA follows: TGTGCCAGCAGCCCCTTCCAGGGGGCGCGTGGCTACACCTTC. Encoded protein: CASSPFQGARGYTF.

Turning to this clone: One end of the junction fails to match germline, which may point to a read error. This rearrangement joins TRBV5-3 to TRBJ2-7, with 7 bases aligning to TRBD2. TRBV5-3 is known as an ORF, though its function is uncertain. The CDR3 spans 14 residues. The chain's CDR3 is CASSLEGGDYEQYF. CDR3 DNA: TGTGCCAGCAGCTTGGAGGGAGGGGACTACGAGCAGTACTTC.

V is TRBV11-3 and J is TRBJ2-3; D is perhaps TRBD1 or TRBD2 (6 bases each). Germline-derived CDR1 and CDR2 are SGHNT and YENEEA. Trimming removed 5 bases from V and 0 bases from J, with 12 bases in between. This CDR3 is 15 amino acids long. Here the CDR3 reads CASSRGGSSTDTQYF. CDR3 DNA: TGTGCCAGCAGCAGAGGGGGGTCTAGCACAGATACGCAGTATTTT.

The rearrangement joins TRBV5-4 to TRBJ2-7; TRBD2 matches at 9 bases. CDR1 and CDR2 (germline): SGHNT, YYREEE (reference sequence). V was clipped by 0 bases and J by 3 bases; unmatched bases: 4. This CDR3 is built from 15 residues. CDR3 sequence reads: CASSLADSGGYEQYF. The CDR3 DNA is TGTGCCAGCAGCTTGGCCGATAGCGGGGGCTACGAGCAGTACTTC.

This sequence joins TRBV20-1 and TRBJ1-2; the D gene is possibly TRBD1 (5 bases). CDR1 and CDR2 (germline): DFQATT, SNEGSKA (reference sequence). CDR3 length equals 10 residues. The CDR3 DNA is TGCAGCACGACAGCTTATGGCTACACCTTC. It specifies CSTTAYGYTF.

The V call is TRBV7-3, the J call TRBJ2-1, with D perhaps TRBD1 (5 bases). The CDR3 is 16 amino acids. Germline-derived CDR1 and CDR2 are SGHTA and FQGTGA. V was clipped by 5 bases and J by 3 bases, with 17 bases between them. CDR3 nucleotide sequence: TGTGCCAGCAGCACTTTCTCAGACAGTCTCTACAATGAGCAGTTCTTC. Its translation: CASSTFSDSLYNEQFF. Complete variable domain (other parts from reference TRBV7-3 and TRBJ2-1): GAGVSQTPSNKVTEKGKYVELRCDPISGHTALYWYRQSLGQGPEFLIYFQGTGAADDSGLPNDRFFAVRPEGSVSTLKIQRTERGDSAVYLCASSTFSDSLYNEQFFGPGTRLTVL.

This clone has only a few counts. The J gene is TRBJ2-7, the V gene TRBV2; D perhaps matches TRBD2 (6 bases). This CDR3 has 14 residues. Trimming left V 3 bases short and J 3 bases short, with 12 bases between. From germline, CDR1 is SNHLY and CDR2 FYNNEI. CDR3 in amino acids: CASSDSVGLYEQYF. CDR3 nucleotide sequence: TGTGCCAGCAGTGATTCAGTGGGACTCTACGAGCAGTACTTC.

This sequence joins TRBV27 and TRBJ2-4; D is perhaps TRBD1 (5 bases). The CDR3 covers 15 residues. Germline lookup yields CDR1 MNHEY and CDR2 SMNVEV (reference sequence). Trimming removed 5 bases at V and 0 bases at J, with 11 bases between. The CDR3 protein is CASSPYDRAKNIQYF. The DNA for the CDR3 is TGTGCCAGCAGTCCATACGACAGAGCCAAAAACATTCAGTACTTC.

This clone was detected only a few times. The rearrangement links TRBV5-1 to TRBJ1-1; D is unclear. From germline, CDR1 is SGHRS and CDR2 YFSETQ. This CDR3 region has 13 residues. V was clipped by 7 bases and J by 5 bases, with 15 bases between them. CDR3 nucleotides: TGCGCCAGCGGGAGAGTGACGGGTACTGAAGCTTTCTTT. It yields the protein CASGRVTGTEAFF.